The clone carrying this T cell receptor (beta chain) was seen more than once but under ten times. What it recognizes is unknown. This record comes from a study of post-analysis software for immune sequencing data. Notes on the study in general: Compared with controls, patients had more of five TRBV segments, including TRBV5-6, TRBV5-1 and TRBV20-1.

V lost 10 bases and J lost 0, with 14 bases in between. The CDR3 length is 14 residues. Germline CDR1 and CDR2: ENHRY and SYGVKD. Unique molecular identifiers had been added to the TCR beta cDNA libraries. TCRdb fed the PCR reads into MiXCR, producing one record per CDR3 protein. The sample includes more than 500,000 distinct CDR3 sequences, around 31% seen only once; the top ten take about 5.6%. The chain is built from TRBV10-3 and TRBJ2-3; no firm D call. The sample was blood. The receptor was derived from a girl younger than 18 with multiple sclerosis. The DNA of the CDR3 is TGTGCCACCGTTGACGGCACTAGCACAGATACGCAGTATTTT. It yields the protein CATVDGTSTDTQYF.